Sequencing of this TCR beta chain was carried out in a study of cytomegalovirus exposure and HLA in healthy donors. Both 60 Vbeta primers and 13 Jbeta primers went into the PCR. Source study methods: In a later analysis, roughly 10 million of 75 million to 90 million unique beta chains occurred in at least two donors. The table came from immunoSEQ multiplex PCR; TCRdb's copy has only in-frame clones and leaves some out. The D gene and trimming were derived from the DNA, and the V and J assignments and clone size from that table. Of under 70,000 clones in the sample, roughly four fifths are singletons; the top ten hold about 3%. V was cut by 0 bases and J by 4 bases, with 16 bases left in between. From germline, CDR1 is SGHNT and CDR2 YYREEE (reference sequence). This CDR3 is 16 amino acids long.

Source material: PBMCs. The TCR originated in a man aged 45-65 years in good health and CMV-seronegative. J is TRBJ1-1 and V is TRBV5-4; D is unclear. CDR3 residues: CASSLAKVGGLTEAFF. The CDR3 region has the DNA TGTGCCAGCAGCTTGGCAAAGGTCGGAGGGCTCACTGAAGCTTTCTTT.